Described below is a single T cell receptor beta chain sequence and its context. This clone was seen a few times. What antigen it recognizes has not been identified. Base qualities are missing; no much larger clone stands one base away. The High Capacity cDNA Reverse Transcription Kit was used to reverse transcribe all of the isolated RNA, meaning that expressed TCRB transcripts were what got sequenced. Deep immunoSEQ sequencing was applied to naive, central memory and regulatory T cell samples, giving an average of around 3.8 million total reads per sample. Sorted cells were lysed in RLT buffer and RNA was extracted with DNase-treated RNeasy Micro or Mini kits, depending on cell number. To prevent cross-contamination, each cell subset was processed individually, whereas patient and healthy donor samples were processed jointly. The immunoSEQ multiplex PCR was used to amplify TCRB sequences from cDNA, generating 87-bp fragments that spanned the CDR3 region. The amplicons were sequenced using the Illumina HiSeq platform. The original methods were these. Synthetic template baselines were used to correct PCR bias computationally, reads within Hamming distance 2 were collapsed, and singletons that could not be merged were discarded. Reads were aligned to IMGT to assign V, D and J genes, CDR3 length, and insertions or deletions at six rearrangement sites. Within each subset, clonotype counts were normalized to sorted cell number, and only after that were true diversity and Gini coefficients computed with the tcR R package. The overlap coefficient, calculated on TCRB nucleotide sequences, was used to quantify repertoire sharing. The table comes from immuneACCESS by way of TCRdb, which keeps in-frame sequences with V and J called. Part of the clones is missing from these tables; in studies checked, under half for an unresolved V gene and the rest for unknown reasons. That table gives V, J and clone size, and the DNA gave D and trimming. In this sample the table shows 300,000 to 400,000 clones, over 9% of which occur a single time. About 0.6% of the sample goes to the ten largest clones.

Clipping removes 4 bases from V and 3 bases from J, with 0 as the unmatched junction base count. Counted from cysteine to phenylalanine, this CDR3 has 13 amino acids. Only the CDR3 portion is preserved as DNA: 39 bases, with reading frame beginning at the first base. CDR1 is given as MNHNY and CDR2 as SVGAGI, both from the germline V gene (reference sequence). These data originate in a study of beta chain features in type 1 diabetes (dated by TCRdb to between 2018 and 2020). At the level of the whole study: Mean age, gender distribution, total cell number and subset yield did not differ between patients and healthy donors. Across all samples, about 110 million sorted cells were examined, and cell number per subset correlated strongly with RNA yield. The study compared the TCRB repertoires of sorted circulating CD4+ T cell subsets in recently diagnosed type 1 diabetes patients with those in matched healthy donors. Regulatory and stem cell-like memory subsets were isolated from only 8 patients and roughly 8 healthy donors, whereas naive and central memory subsets came from all 30 or so donors.

Each donor gave one peripheral blood draw, averaging about 120 mL, which was collected into heparinised tubes. Using a panel that included CD45RO, CCR7, CD25, CD127, CD95 and CD27, naive, central memory, regulatory and stem cell-like memory CD4+ T cells were sorted on a BD FACSAria II. A purity above 98% was achieved for all sorted populations. PBMCs were isolated immediately by Lymphoprep density gradient centrifugation and stained directly without culture. To minimize batch effects, samples were stained and sorted in pairs, one healthy donor with one patient per experiment. Overall study results and their limits: HLA sub-analyses involved small numbers of individuals, so any influence of HLA type on TCRB rearrangement remained unresolved. Fewer insertions and more nucleotide deletions at VDJ recombination sites were observed in patients with type 1 diabetes, implying thymic rearrangement abnormalities. Shorter templates might have been favored by PCR, but patient and control samples were amplified and corrected together, so both groups would have been affected equally by any skew. Because cDNA rather than genomic DNA was sequenced, highly expressing activated cells could have been over-represented, although no difference in activation and CD3 levels was found between groups. In all four CD4+ subsets, TCRB CDR3 length was moderately but significantly shorter in type 1 diabetes patients. Naive, central memory and regulatory TCRB repertoires appeared to be more alike among patients than among healthy donors.

This chain joins TRBV6-6 to TRBJ2-7; 10 central bases correspond to TRBD2. Input material: central memory CD4+ T cells from blood. The sequence was collected from a man aged 30-40 years with type 1 diabetes. The CDR3 corresponds to CASSSSGSYEQYF. The nucleotides read TGTGCCAGCAGTTCTAGCGGGAGCTACGAGCAGTACTTC.